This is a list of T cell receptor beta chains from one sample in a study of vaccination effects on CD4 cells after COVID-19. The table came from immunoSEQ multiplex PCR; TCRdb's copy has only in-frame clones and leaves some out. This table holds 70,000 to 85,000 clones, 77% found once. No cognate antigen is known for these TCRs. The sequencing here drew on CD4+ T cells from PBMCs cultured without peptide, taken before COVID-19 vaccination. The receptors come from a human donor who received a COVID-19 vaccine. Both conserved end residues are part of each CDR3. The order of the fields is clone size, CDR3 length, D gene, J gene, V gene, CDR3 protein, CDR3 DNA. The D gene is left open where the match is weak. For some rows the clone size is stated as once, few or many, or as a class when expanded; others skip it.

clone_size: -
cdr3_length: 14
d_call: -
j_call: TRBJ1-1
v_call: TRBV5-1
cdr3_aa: CASSLDQGRTEAFF
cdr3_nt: TGCGCCAGCAGCTTGGATCAGGGGAGGACTGAAGCTTTCTTT

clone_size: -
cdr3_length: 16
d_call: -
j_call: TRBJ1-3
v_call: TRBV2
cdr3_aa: CASSSQGSSSGNTIYF
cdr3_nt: TGTGCCAGCAGTTCCCAGGGATCTTCTTCTGGAAACACCATATATTTT

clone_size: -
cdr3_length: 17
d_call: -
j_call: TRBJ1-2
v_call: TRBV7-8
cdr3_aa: CASSLVVLQGPNYGYTF
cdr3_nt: TGTGCCAGCAGCTTGGTCGTCCTACAAGGACCTAACTATGGCTACACCTTC

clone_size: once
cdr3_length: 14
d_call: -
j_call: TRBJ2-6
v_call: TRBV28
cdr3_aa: CASRQGTGANVLTF
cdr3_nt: TGTGCCAGCAGGCAGGGTACTGGGGCCAACGTCCTGACTTTC

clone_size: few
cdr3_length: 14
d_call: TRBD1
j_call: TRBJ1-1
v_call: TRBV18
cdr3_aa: CASSTATGADEAFF
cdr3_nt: TGTGCCAGCTCAACGGCGACAGGGGCCGATGAAGCTTTCTTT

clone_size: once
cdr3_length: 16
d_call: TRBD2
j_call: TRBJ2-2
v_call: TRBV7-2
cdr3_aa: CASSLATSGGRGELFF
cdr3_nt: TGTGCCAGCAGCTTAGCCACTAGCGGGGGGCGAGGGGAGCTGTTTTTT

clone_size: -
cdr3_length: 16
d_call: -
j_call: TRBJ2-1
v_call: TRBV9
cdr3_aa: CASSLTDSVDYNEQFF
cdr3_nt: TGTGCCAGCAGCCTCACCGACAGCGTGGACTACAATGAGCAGTTCTTC

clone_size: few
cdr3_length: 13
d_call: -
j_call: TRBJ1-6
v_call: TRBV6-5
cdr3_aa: CASSLDYNSPLHF
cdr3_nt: TGTGCCAGCAGTTTAGACTATAATTCACCCCTCCACTTT

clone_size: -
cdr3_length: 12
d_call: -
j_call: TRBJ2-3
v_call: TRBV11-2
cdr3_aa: CASSKTTDTQYF
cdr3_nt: TGTGCCAGCAGTAAGACCACAGATACGCAGTATTTT

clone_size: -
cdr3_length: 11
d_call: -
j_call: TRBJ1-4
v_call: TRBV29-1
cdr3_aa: CSVRGEEKLFF
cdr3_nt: TGCAGCGTCCGAGGGGAGGAAAAACTGTTTTTT

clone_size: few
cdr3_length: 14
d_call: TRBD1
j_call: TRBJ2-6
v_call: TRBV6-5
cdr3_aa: CAGQVSSGANVLTF
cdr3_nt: TGTGCCGGACAGGTGAGCTCTGGGGCCAACGTCCTGACTTTC

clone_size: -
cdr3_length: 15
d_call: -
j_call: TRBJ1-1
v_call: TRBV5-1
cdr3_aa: CASSLSGTVNTEAFF
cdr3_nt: TGCGCCAGCAGCCTCTCCGGGACGGTGAACACTGAAGCTTTCTTT

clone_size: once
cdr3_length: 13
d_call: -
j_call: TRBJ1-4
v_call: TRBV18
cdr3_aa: CASSPDRNEKLFF
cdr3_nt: TGTGCCAGCTCACCGGACAGAAATGAAAAACTGTTTTTT

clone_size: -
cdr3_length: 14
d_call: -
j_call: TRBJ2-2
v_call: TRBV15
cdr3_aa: CASSGSVYTGELFF
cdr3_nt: TGTGCCTCCTCGGGGTCCGTTTACACCGGGGAGCTGTTTTTT

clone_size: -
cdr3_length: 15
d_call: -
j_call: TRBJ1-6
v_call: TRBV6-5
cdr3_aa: CASSTWTAYNSPLHF
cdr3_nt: TGTGCCAGCAGCACTTGGACGGCTTATAATTCACCCCTCCACTTT

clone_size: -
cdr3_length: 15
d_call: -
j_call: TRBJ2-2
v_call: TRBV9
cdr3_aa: CASSVVDWNTGELFF
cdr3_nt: TGTGCCAGCAGCGTTGTAGACTGGAACACCGGGGAGCTGTTTTTT

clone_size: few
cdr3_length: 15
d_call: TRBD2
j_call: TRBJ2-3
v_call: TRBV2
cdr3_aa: CASRPSGGPTDTQYF
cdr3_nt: TGTGCCAGCCGTCCTAGCGGGGGTCCGACAGATACGCAGTATTTT

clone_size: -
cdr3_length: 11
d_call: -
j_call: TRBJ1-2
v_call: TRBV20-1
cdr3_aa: CSAGFGGGYTF
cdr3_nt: TGCAGTGCTGGCTTTGGGGGCGGCTACACCTTC

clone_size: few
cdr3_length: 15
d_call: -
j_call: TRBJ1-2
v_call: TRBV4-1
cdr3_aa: CASSLGPDLNYGYTF
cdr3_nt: TGCGCCAGCAGCCTCGGGCCAGACCTTAACTATGGCTACACCTTC

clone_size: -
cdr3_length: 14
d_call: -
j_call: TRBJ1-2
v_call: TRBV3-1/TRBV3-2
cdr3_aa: CASSQADGMYGYTF
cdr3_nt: TGTGCCAGCAGCCAGGCTGACGGGATGTATGGCTACACCTTC

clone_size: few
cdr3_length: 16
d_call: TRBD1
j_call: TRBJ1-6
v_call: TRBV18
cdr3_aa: CASSPYGTDLNSPLHF
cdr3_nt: TGTGCCAGCTCACCATACGGGACAGATCTCAATTCACCCCTCCACTTT

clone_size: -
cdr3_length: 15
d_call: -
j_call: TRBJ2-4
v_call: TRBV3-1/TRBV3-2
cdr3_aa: CASSQGGGPVNIQYF
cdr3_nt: TGTGCCAGCAGCCAAGGGGGGGGGCCTGTAAACATTCAGTACTTC

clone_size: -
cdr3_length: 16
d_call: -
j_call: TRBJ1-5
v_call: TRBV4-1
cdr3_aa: CASSQGFLAEGQPQHF
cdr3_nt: TGCGCCAGCAGCCAAGGGTTTTTGGCCGAAGGACAGCCCCAGCATTTT

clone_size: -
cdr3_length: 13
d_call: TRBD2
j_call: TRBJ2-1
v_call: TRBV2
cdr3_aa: CASSGLAGTEQFF
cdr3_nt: TGTGCCAGCAGTGGACTAGCGGGGACTGAGCAGTTCTTC